Listed below are T cell receptor beta chains from one sample, sequenced in a study of T cell repertoires in cytomegalovirus infection. TCRdb processed the reads anew with MiXCR; each CDR3 protein has one entry. The sample lists about 280,000 distinct CDR3 sequences; around 20% were seen once. These receptors' targets are unknown. The sequencing used cultured PBMCs, collected from culture after CMV antigen stimulation. Source of these receptors: a human donor in good health (CMV status not recorded). Some clones in this sample may be carry-over from other donors' samples. The CDR3 runs from the conserved cysteine through the conserved F or W. The D gene is left open where the match is weak. Clone size, where shown, is once, few, many, or a class for clones that have expanded.

j_gene: TRBJ2-1; v_gene: TRBV6-6; abundance: NA; d_gene: TRBD2; CDR3aa: CASSLARQTGLAGAHNEQFF; CDR3nt: TGTGCCAGCAGTTTGGCCAGGCAAACCGGGCTAGCGGGAGCCCACAATGAGCAGTTCTTC
j_gene: TRBJ2-3; v_gene: TRBV2; abundance: few; d_gene: NA; CDR3aa: CASLWSADTQYF; CDR3nt: TGTGCCAGCCTGTGGTCAGCAGATACGCAGTATTTT
j_gene: TRBJ1-5; v_gene: TRBV6-1; abundance: many; d_gene: NA; CDR3aa: CASGVNQPQHF; CDR3nt: TGTGCCAGTGGGGTTAATCAGCCCCAGCATTTT
j_gene: TRBJ1-2; v_gene: TRBV12-3/TRBV12-4; abundance: many; d_gene: NA; CDR3aa: CASSRGGYGYTF; CDR3nt: TGTGCCAGCTCCAGGGGAGGGTATGGCTACACCTTC
j_gene: TRBJ1-5; v_gene: TRBV7-2; abundance: many; d_gene: NA; CDR3aa: CASSLIGSNQPQHF; CDR3nt: TGTGCCAGCAGCTTAATAGGGAGCAATCAGCCCCAGCATTTT
j_gene: TRBJ1-2; v_gene: TRBV7-8; abundance: NA; d_gene: NA; CDR3aa: CASSLFGQRGGYTF; CDR3nt: TGTGCCAGCAGCTTATTCGGGCAGAGGGGTGGCTACACCTTC
j_gene: TRBJ1-1; v_gene: TRBV11-2; abundance: NA; d_gene: NA; CDR3aa: CASSLGQWDTEAFF; CDR3nt: TGTGCCAGCAGCTTAGGGCAGTGGGACACTGAAGCTTTCTTT
j_gene: TRBJ1-5; v_gene: TRBV12-3/TRBV12-4; abundance: few; d_gene: NA; CDR3aa: CASGVVEDQPQHF; CDR3nt: TGTGCCAGCGGGGTAGTGGAGGATCAGCCCCAGCATTTT
j_gene: TRBJ2-1; v_gene: TRBV6-2/TRBV6-3; abundance: few; d_gene: NA; CDR3aa: CASTGGWAKNEQFF; CDR3nt: TGTGCCAGCACCGGCGGGTGGGCCAAGAATGAGCAGTTCTTC
j_gene: TRBJ1-5; v_gene: TRBV18; abundance: NA; d_gene: NA; CDR3aa: CASSSDKGNQPQHF; CDR3nt: TGTGCCAGCTCCTCAGACAAGGGGAATCAGCCCCAGCATTTT
j_gene: TRBJ2-5; v_gene: TRBV15; abundance: NA; d_gene: TRBD1; CDR3aa: CATSTGGAGTQYF; CDR3nt: TGTGCCACCAGCACAGGGGGCGCAGGGACCCAGTACTTC
j_gene: TRBJ1-1; v_gene: TRBV2; abundance: NA; d_gene: NA; CDR3aa: CASSEGPGNGPF; CDR3nt: TGTGCCAGCAGTGAAGGGCCGGGGAACGGGCCCTTT
j_gene: TRBJ1-1; v_gene: TRBV20-1; abundance: NA; d_gene: NA; CDR3aa: CSARGGGGGTEAFF; CDR3nt: TGCAGTGCTAGGGGAGGGGGAGGGGGGACTGAAGCTTTCTTT
j_gene: TRBJ2-5; v_gene: TRBV12-3/TRBV12-4; abundance: NA; d_gene: NA; CDR3aa: CASSLSGRMRETQYF; CDR3nt: TGTGCCAGCAGTTTAAGCGGTAGGATGAGGGAGACCCAGTACTTC
j_gene: TRBJ2-2; v_gene: TRBV2; abundance: NA; d_gene: NA; CDR3aa: CASSEHTGELFF; CDR3nt: TGTGCCAGCAGTGAACACACCGGGGAGCTGTTTTTT
j_gene: TRBJ1-1; v_gene: TRBV7-6; abundance: many; d_gene: NA; CDR3aa: CASSLSCGPVLCTEAFF; CDR3nt: TGTGCCAGCAGCCTATCTTGTGGGCCGGTTTTATGCACTGAAGCTTTCTTT
j_gene: TRBJ2-3; v_gene: TRBV4-3; abundance: few; d_gene: TRBD2; CDR3aa: CASSQDIGASGRATDTQYF; CDR3nt: TGCGCCAGCAGCCAAGATATTGGGGCTAGCGGGAGGGCCACAGATACGCAGTATTTT
j_gene: TRBJ2-3; v_gene: TRBV6-6; abundance: few; d_gene: NA; CDR3aa: CASRVSGDKDTQYF; CDR3nt: TGTGCCAGCAGGGTTAGCGGAGACAAAGATACGCAGTATTTT
j_gene: TRBJ2-2; v_gene: TRBV20-1; abundance: few; d_gene: NA; CDR3aa: CSVGRRLNTGELFF; CDR3nt: TGCAGTGTCGGACGGCGGCTGAACACCGGGGAGCTGTTTTTT
j_gene: TRBJ1-4; v_gene: TRBV20-1; abundance: NA; d_gene: TRBD1; CDR3aa: CSARRGTGDEKLFF; CDR3nt: TGCAGTGCTAGGAGGGGGACAGGGGACGAAAAACTGTTTTTT
j_gene: TRBJ2-5; v_gene: TRBV6-6; abundance: NA; d_gene: NA; CDR3aa: CASSYSATRQETQYF; CDR3nt: TGTGCCAGCAGTTACTCCGCGACTAGGCAAGAGACCCAGTACTTC
j_gene: TRBJ2-1; v_gene: TRBV24-1; abundance: NA; d_gene: NA; CDR3aa: CATIGSTNEQFF; CDR3nt: TGTGCCACCATCGGGAGCACCAATGAGCAGTTCTTC
j_gene: TRBJ2-1; v_gene: TRBV10-3; abundance: NA; d_gene: TRBD2; CDR3aa: CAISESKRGGEQFF; CDR3nt: TGTGCCATCAGTGAGTCGAAGCGGGGCGGTGAGCAGTTCTTC
j_gene: TRBJ2-7; v_gene: TRBV20-1; abundance: NA; d_gene: TRBD1; CDR3aa: CSARGGQIYEQYF; CDR3nt: TGCAGTGCCAGAGGGGGACAGATCTACGAGCAGTACTTC
j_gene: TRBJ2-1; v_gene: TRBV7-9; abundance: NA; d_gene: NA; CDR3aa: CASSLVGDPGGNEQFF; CDR3nt: TGTGCCAGCAGCTTAGTGGGGGACCCCGGGGGCAATGAGCAGTTCTTC
j_gene: TRBJ2-6; v_gene: TRBV19; abundance: NA; d_gene: NA; CDR3aa: CASSMSETGANVLTF; CDR3nt: TGTGCCAGTAGTATGTCAGAAACTGGGGCCAACGTCCTGACTTTC
j_gene: TRBJ1-4; v_gene: TRBV25-1; abundance: few; d_gene: NA; CDR3aa: CASSEGGSDEKLFF; CDR3nt: TGTGCCAGCAGTGAGGGCGGATCTGATGAAAAACTGTTTTTT
j_gene: TRBJ2-5; v_gene: TRBV7-2; abundance: many; d_gene: NA; CDR3aa: CASSDTGPGVELAGTQYF; CDR3nt: TGTGCCAGCTCCGACACTGGACCGGGAGTAGAGCTGGCGGGGACCCAGTACTTC
j_gene: TRBJ1-1; v_gene: TRBV10-3; abundance: few; d_gene: NA; CDR3aa: CAISGTENTEAFF; CDR3nt: TGTGCCATCAGTGGAACAGAGAACACTGAAGCTTTCTTT
j_gene: TRBJ2-1; v_gene: TRBV7-2; abundance: few; d_gene: TRBD2; CDR3aa: CASSLGTSRTYNEQFF; CDR3nt: TGTGCCAGCAGCTTAGGGACTAGCCGAACCTACAATGAGCAGTTCTTC
j_gene: TRBJ1-1; v_gene: TRBV3-1; abundance: NA; d_gene: NA; CDR3aa: CASSQLGTEAFF; CDR3nt: TGTGCCAGCAGCCAACTGGGCACTGAAGCTTTCTTT
j_gene: TRBJ2-1; v_gene: TRBV6-2/TRBV6-3; abundance: few; d_gene: NA; CDR3aa: CASSLYLAFYNEQFF; CDR3nt: TGTGCCAGCAGCTTATACTTAGCGTTCTACAATGAGCAGTTCTTC
j_gene: TRBJ2-7; v_gene: TRBV27; abundance: many; d_gene: NA; CDR3aa: CASSLTLGTLEQYF; CDR3nt: TGTGCCAGCAGTTTAACCCTCGGGACCCTGGAGCAGTACTTC
j_gene: TRBJ2-1; v_gene: TRBV5-5; abundance: few; d_gene: TRBD1; CDR3aa: CASSLDRGREVNEQFF; CDR3nt: TGTGCCAGCAGCTTGGACAGGGGGCGCGAGGTTAATGAGCAGTTCTTC
j_gene: TRBJ2-1; v_gene: TRBV19; abundance: few; d_gene: NA; CDR3aa: CASSLSGPNNEQFF; CDR3nt: TGTGCCAGTAGTCTCAGCGGGCCAAACAATGAGCAGTTCTTC
j_gene: TRBJ2-7; v_gene: TRBV4-1; abundance: NA; d_gene: NA; CDR3aa: CASSQDVGPNYEQYF; CDR3nt: TGCGCCAGCAGCCAAGATGTGGGGCCAAACTACGAGCAGTACTTC
j_gene: TRBJ2-1; v_gene: TRBV4-3; abundance: once; d_gene: TRBD2; CDR3aa: CASSRDLAGGSNEQFF; CDR3nt: TGCGCCAGCAGCCGAGACCTAGCGGGAGGCTCCAATGAGCAGTTCTTC
j_gene: TRBJ1-1; v_gene: TRBV30; abundance: few; d_gene: NA; CDR3aa: CAWSLQDTEAFF; CDR3nt: TGTGCCTGGAGTTTGCAGGACACTGAAGCTTTCTTT
j_gene: TRBJ2-5; v_gene: TRBV12-5; abundance: few; d_gene: TRBD2; CDR3aa: CASGPGTGRETQYF; CDR3nt: TGTGCTAGTGGCCCGGGGACCGGGAGGGAGACCCAGTACTTC
j_gene: TRBJ1-1; v_gene: TRBV5-1; abundance: NA; d_gene: NA; CDR3aa: CASSLVVKDTEAFF; CDR3nt: TGCGCCAGCAGCTTGGTAGTTAAGGACACTGAAGCTTTCTTT
j_gene: TRBJ1-5; v_gene: TRBV7-2; abundance: many; d_gene: NA; CDR3aa: CASSFQGLQPQHF; CDR3nt: TGTGCCAGCAGCTTCCAGGGGCTTCAGCCCCAGCATTTT
j_gene: TRBJ1-5; v_gene: TRBV19; abundance: NA; d_gene: NA; CDR3aa: CASSTGHGPSNQPQHF; CDR3nt: TGTGCCAGTAGTACCGGACATGGGCCTAGCAATCAGCCCCAGCATTTT
j_gene: TRBJ2-3; v_gene: TRBV10-3; abundance: many; d_gene: TRBD2; CDR3aa: CAISGRREGDTQYF; CDR3nt: TGTGCCATCAGTGGAAGGCGGGAGGGGGATACGCAGTATTTT
j_gene: TRBJ1-1; v_gene: TRBV12-5; abundance: many; d_gene: NA; CDR3aa: CASGLVVSLTFTEAFF; CDR3nt: TGTGCTAGTGGTTTGGTAGTGTCACTTACCTTCACTGAAGCTTTCTTT
j_gene: TRBJ1-3; v_gene: TRBV7-2; abundance: many; d_gene: NA; CDR3aa: CASSTRNSYSGNTIYF; CDR3nt: TGTGCCAGCAGCACAAGAAACAGTTACTCTGGAAACACCATATATTTT
j_gene: TRBJ2-3; v_gene: TRBV20-1; abundance: NA; d_gene: TRBD2; CDR3aa: CSARVGTSGTDTQYF; CDR3nt: TGCAGTGCTAGAGTCGGGACTAGCGGCACAGATACGCAGTATTTT
j_gene: TRBJ2-2; v_gene: TRBV28; abundance: NA; d_gene: NA; CDR3aa: CASSPTVDTGELFF; CDR3nt: TGTGCCAGCAGTCCCACGGTAGACACCGGGGAGCTGTTTTTT
j_gene: TRBJ1-2; v_gene: TRBV12-3/TRBV12-4; abundance: NA; d_gene: NA; CDR3aa: CASSLDRLRLLIDGYTF; CDR3nt: TGTGCCAGCAGTTTGGACCGCCTCAGGTTACTGATTGACGGCTACACCTTC